This T cell receptor beta chain was observed in a study of cytomegalovirus exposure and HLA in healthy donors. Study-level information: One earlier analysis, a look at roughly 180 million T cells, found around 110 million unique TCR beta sequences.

The CDR3 sequence is 18 residues long. Losses at the gene ends were 0 bases for V and 7 bases for J; bases not matched to a gene: 12. CDR1 is SGHVS, CDR2 FQNEAQ, per germline. Details on this clone: Its cognate antigen is unknown.

In the PCR, 60 Vbeta and 13 Jbeta primers were used. Repertoires were generated with immunoSEQ multiplex PCR, while TCRdb's copy carries only in-frame clones and drops some. Recorded for this sample: some 75,000 clones. Findings and limits, study-wide: Sequence variants that were highly shared formed a cluster that was likely a sequencing artifact. As a later analysis showed, a missense DCLRE1C variant was linked to trimming of TCR beta V- and J-genes. A later analysis associated some 18,000 TCR beta sequences with HLA alleles at a 0.05 false discovery rate.

This TCR was recovered from a boy younger than 18 in good health and CMV-seronegative. The V gene is TRBV7-8, the J gene TRBJ1-5, with 10 bases aligning to TRBD1. The sequenced sample consisted of PBMCs. The CDR3 sequence: CASSLAHGLWDRGQPQHF. CDR3 DNA sequence: TGTGCCAGCAGCTTAGCGCATGGGCTGTGGGACAGGGGCCAGCCCCAGCATTTT.